This entry concerns a single T cell receptor beta chain. Germline lookup yields CDR1 SGHDN and CDR2 FVKESK. CDR3 length equals 15 residues. V shed 4 bases and J 6 bases; nucleotides not matched to a gene: 3. Measured with immunoSEQ multiplex PCR; TCRdb has only the in-frame clones, and not every one. The sample carries approximately 33,000 clones, over 75% recorded once. The data derive from a study of blood T cell repertoires in COVID-19. The rearrangement uses TRBV14 and TRBJ2-1, with TRBD2 identical over 13 bases. Sample: peripheral blood. The sequence derives from a man in his 60s with COVID-19, enrolled during active disease. CDR3 sequence reads: CASSLGTSGANEQFF. CDR3 bases: TGTGCCAGCAGCCTCGGGACTAGCGGGGCCAATGAGCAGTTCTTC.